The 18 T cell receptor beta chains below come from one sample, sequenced in a study of radiotherapy plus CTLA-4 blockade in lung cancer. Sequencing was performed with immunoSEQ multiplex PCR; in TCRdb, only in-frame clones are kept and a portion is missing. The data hold 43,000 or so clones, with 73% observed a single time. This specimen was peripheral blood, taken from a patient treated with radiotherapy plus ipilimumab. These receptors all come from a human donor with non-small cell lung cancer who had a complete response to radiotherapy plus ipilimumab.

V gene TRBV5-1 combines with J gene TRBJ2-7; D ambiguous. Germline V gene sequence: CDR1 SGHRS, CDR2 YFSETQ. The CDR3 extends over 14 amino acids. Trimming took 5 bases from V and 5 from J, leaving 17 bases between them. As DNA, the CDR3 is TGCGCCAGCAGACTCAGTTTTTCAGGTCACGAGCAGTACTTC. As protein: CASRLSFSGHEQYF.

This clone has just one count. The V gene is TRBV11-2, the J gene TRBJ1-1; tentatively, D is TRBD1 (5 bases). V lost 1 base and J lost 2, with 11 bases in between. CDR3 length: 15 residues. Germline CDR1 SGHAT, CDR2 FQNNGV. Written as DNA, the CDR3 is TGTGCCAGCAGCTTAGGGGGCAGCCTCAACACTGAAGCTTTCTTT. Protein sequence: CASSLGGSLNTEAFF.

The chain carries TRBV28 and TRBJ1-4; D is uncertain. The V and J ends lost 3 bases and 7 bases respectively, with 12 bases between them. CDR3 length: 14 amino acids. Germline V gene data show CDR1 as MDHEN and CDR2 as SYDVKM. CDR3 in DNA: TGTGCCAGCAGTTTTGGGGAGACTCCTGAAAAACTGTTTTTT. Its translation is CASSFGETPEKLFF.

This clone occurred once. The CDR3 nucleotides are TGTGCCAGCAGCCCCCAGACCGGGAGGGGGGATACGCAGTATTTT. Residues: CASSPQTGRGDTQYF. This sequence joins TRBV7-3 and TRBJ2-3; 8 positions match TRBD2. The CDR3 runs to 15 residues. Germline V gene sequence: CDR1 SGHTA, CDR2 FQGTGA. The J segment lost 6 bases and the V segment lost 5 bases, leaving 10 bases of the junction unmatched.

The genes are TRBV5-1 and TRBJ1-1; tentative D call: TRBD1 (5 bases). V was pared by 0 bases and J by 7 bases, with 13 bases between. CDR1 and CDR2 (germline): SGHRS, YFSETQ. CDR3 length equals 14 residues. Here the CDR3 DNA reads TGCGCCAGCAGCTTGGCTGGTCAGGGACTTGAAGCTTTCTTT. Its protein is CASSLAGQGLEAFF.

This clone was observed a handful of times. CDR3 sequence reads: CAISPREHEQYF. The CDR3 DNA is TGTGCCATCAGTCCGCGGGAGCACGAGCAGTACTTC. J is TRBJ2-7 and V is TRBV10-3, with 7 bases that match TRBD2. The CDR3 has 12 amino acids. Germline CDR1 ENHRY, CDR2 SYGVKD. Trimming took 5 bases from V and 5 from J; bases not matched to a gene: 3.

This rearrangement joins TRBV11-2 to TRBJ2-7; D not resolved. This CDR3 comprises 14 residues. Looked up from germline, CDR1 is SGHAT and CDR2 is FQNNGV. Trimming left V 1 base short and J 6 bases short, with 13 bases between. The CDR3 nucleotides read TGTGCCAGCAGCTTAGTCCCCCCGACTGTCGAGCAGTACTTC. Protein: CASSLVPPTVEQYF.

V is TRBV6-5 and J is TRBJ2-7; D may be TRBD2 (5 bases). The germline V gene encodes CDR1 MNHEY and CDR2 SVGAGI. V lost 0 bases and J lost 6, with 12 bases in between. The CDR3 length is 14 residues. CDR3 in amino acids: CASSYSHIGGEQYF. In nucleotides, the CDR3 is TGTGCCAGCAGTTACTCCCATATTGGAGGCGAGCAGTACTTC.

This chain joins TRBV28 and TRBJ2-7; D gene uncertain. Germline V CDR1 and CDR2: MDHEN, SYDVKM. V lost 3 bases, J lost 3 bases, and 9 bases lay in between. CDR3 length: 13 amino acids. As DNA, the CDR3 is TGTGCCAGCAGTTTCCCGCGAGACTACGAGCAGTACTTC. Translation: CASSFPRDYEQYF.

The chain has TRBV19 and TRBJ1-5; the D is unclear. The CDR3 has 15 residues. In germline, CDR1 is LNHDA, CDR2 SQIVND (reference sequence). Trimming stripped 0 bases from V and 0 bases from J, with 6 bases between. CDR3 residues: CASSIDHSSNQPQHF. The CDR3, as DNA: TGTGCCAGTAGTATAGATCATTCTAGCAATCAGCCCCAGCATTTT.

This chain links TRBV13 with TRBJ1-5; unclear D gene. This CDR3 contains 12 residues. Germline V CDR1 and CDR2: PRHDT, FYEKMQ (reference sequence). Trimming pared 2 bases from V and 3 bases from J, leaving 2 bases between. As DNA, the CDR3 is TGTGCCAGCAGCTTACTCAATCAGCCCCAGCATTTT. Residues: CASSLLNQPQHF. Filled out from reference TRBV13 and TRBJ1-5, the complete variable domain reads AAGVIQSPRHLIKEKRETATLKCYPIPRHDTVYWYQQGPGQDPQFLISFYEKMQSDKGSIPDRFSAQQFSDYHSELNMSSLELGDSALYFCASSLLNQPQHFGDGTRLSIL.

The rearrangement uses TRBV6-1 and TRBJ2-7; D perhaps matches TRBD2 (6 bases). The V end lost 8 bases, the J end lost 2 bases, and 13 bases lay between the germline ends. The CDR3 runs to 13 residues. The germline V gene has CDR1 MNHNS and CDR2 SASEGT. The CDR3 loop reads CASGRDGAYEQYF. For the CDR3, the DNA is TGTGCCAGCGGGCGGGACGGAGCCTACGAGCAGTACTTC.

The CDR3 nucleotides read TGTGCCAGCAACGACTATAGTAGCAATCAGCCCCAGCATTTT. Its protein product is CASNDYSSNQPQHF. The chain carries TRBV5-8 and TRBJ1-5, with D unclear. Per germline, CDR1 SGHTS and CDR2 YDEGEE. The CDR3 runs to 14 residues. V lost 6 bases and J lost 0, with 10 bases in between.

The V call is TRBV28, the J call TRBJ2-2; a possible D gene is TRBD1 (6 bases). Looked up from germline, CDR1 is MDHEN and CDR2 is SYDVKM. The CDR3 is made up of 15 amino acids. With 6 bases removed from V and 1 base from J, the gap between germline ends came to 12 bases. CDR3 coding DNA: TGTGCCAGCAGCTCCGGGACAATGAACACCGGGGAGCTGTTTTTT. Encoded protein: CASSSGTMNTGELFF.

In the case of this clone: Germline is not matched at one junction end, which may reflect a read error. J is TRBJ2-5 and V is TRBV7-7; 11 bases are shared with TRBD2. This CDR3 has 17 residues. Germline V lookup: CDR1 SSHAT, CDR2 FNYEAQ (reference sequence). CDR3 DNA sequence: TGTGCTAGCAGCTTAGCCCCACTAGCGGGAGTTTTGGAGACCCAGTACTTC. This codes for CASSLAPLAGVLETQYF.

This rearrangement joins TRBV19 to TRBJ2-5; tentatively, D is TRBD1 (5 bases). Germline V lookup: CDR1 LNHDA, CDR2 SQIVND (reference sequence). CDR3 length: 14 residues. V lost 3 bases, J lost 2 bases, and 10 bases lay in between. The CDR3 nucleotides are TGTGCCAGTAGTATTATGGGGCGGCAAGAGACCCAGTACTTC. Its protein is CASSIMGRQETQYF.

The genes are TRBV5-1 and TRBJ2-2; 11 bases align to TRBD2. Germline V CDR1 and CDR2: SGHRS, YFSETQ. The CDR3 is 15 amino acids. J was trimmed by 3 bases and V by 4 bases; bases with no gene match: 2. The CDR3 is CASSRSGRDTGELFF. The DNA of the CDR3 is TGCGCCAGCAGCCGTAGCGGGAGGGACACCGGGGAGCTGTTTTTT.

The chain carries TRBV5-6 and TRBJ1-4; TRBD1 agrees at 7 bases. The germline V gene encodes CDR1 SGHDT and CDR2 YYEEEE. CDR3 length: 15 amino acids. The J segment lost 5 bases and the V segment lost 3 bases, leaving 7 bases of the junction unmatched. This CDR3 is CASSSPGTANEKLFF. The DNA of the CDR3 is TGTGCCAGCAGCTCGCCCGGGACAGCGAATGAAAAACTGTTTTTT.